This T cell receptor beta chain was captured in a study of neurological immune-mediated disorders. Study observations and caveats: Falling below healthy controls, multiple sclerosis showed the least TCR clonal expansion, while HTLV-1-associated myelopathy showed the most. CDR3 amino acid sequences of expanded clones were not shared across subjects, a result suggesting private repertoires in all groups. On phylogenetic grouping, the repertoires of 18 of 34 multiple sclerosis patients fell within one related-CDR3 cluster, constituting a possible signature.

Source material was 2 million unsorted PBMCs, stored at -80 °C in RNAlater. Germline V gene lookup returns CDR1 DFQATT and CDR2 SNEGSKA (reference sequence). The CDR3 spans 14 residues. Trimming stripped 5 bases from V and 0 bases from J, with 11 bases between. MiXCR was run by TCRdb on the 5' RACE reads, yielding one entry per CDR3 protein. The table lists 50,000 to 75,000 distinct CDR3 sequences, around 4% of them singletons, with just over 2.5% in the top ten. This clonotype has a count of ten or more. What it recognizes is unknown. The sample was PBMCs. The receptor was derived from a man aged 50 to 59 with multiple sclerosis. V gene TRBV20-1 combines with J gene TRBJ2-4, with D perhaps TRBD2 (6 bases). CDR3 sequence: CSAGGNLAKNIQYF. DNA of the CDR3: TGCAGTGCTGGAGGGAATTTAGCCAAAAACATTCAGTACTTC.